This T cell receptor (delta chain) is from a study of γδ T cells in repeated Plasmodium falciparum infection. Turning to the study itself: Samples were taken at baseline, before some infections, and 21 days after each. Regarding the study as a whole: Repeated controlled infections reportedly drove waves of new clonotype selection in Vdelta2-negative, mostly Vdelta1+, gammadelta repertoires. Over time and infection, Vgamma9/Vdelta2+ repertoires remained highly stable and polyclonal.

Flow sorting of PBMC yielded separate Vgamma9/Vdelta2+ and Vdelta2-negative gammadelta T cell populations for bulk repertoire analysis. Sequencing covered both gamma and delta TCR chains per sample. TCRdb called clones anew from the multiplex PCR reads with CATT. This table has 45,000 to 70,000 delta-chain clones, around 1.5% appearing once. This clone has only a few counts. Its antigen is unknown. Only one base separates this from a far larger clonotype, so it likely reflects a read error. The same CDR3 can be traced to other DNA sequences in this sample. V dropped 0 bases and J dropped 7 bases, with 33 bases sitting between them. CDR1 is TVYSNPD and CDR2 is GDNSRS in the germline V gene (reference sequence). The CDR3 contains 19 residues.

The sequence came from a pool of human donors (malaria-infected and uninfected, not separated). Material for sequencing was gamma-delta T cells from blood. This chain connects TRDV3 to TRDJ1, with D possibly being TRDD2 (6 bases). CDR3 region: CAFSPRHPTNPSVLVKLIF. CDR3 coding DNA: TGTGCCTTTAGCCCCAGGCATCCTACGAACCCCTCGGTACTAGTTAAACTCATCTTT. Looking up the rest from reference TRDV3 and TRDJ1 gives the full variable domain: CDKVTQSSPDQTVASGSEVVLLCTYDTVYSNPDLFWYRIRPDYSFQFVFYGDNSRSEGADFTQGRFSVKHILTQKAFHLVISPVRTEDSATYYCAFSPRHPTNPSVLVKLIFGKGTRVTVEP.